The clone carrying this T cell receptor (beta chain) has a handful of counts. Its antigen is currently unknown. TCRdb recomputed calls from the RT-PCR reads with MiXCR, one row per CDR3 protein. This repertoire shows under 500,000 distinct CDR3 sequences, 11% found once; its top ten account for 9.5% to 15%. This sample is drawn from a study of response to subunit inactivated influenza vaccine. Points from the study as a whole: A suggestion made by the authors is that each seasonal influenza vaccination recruits few new T cells.

V lost 1 base, J lost 9 bases, and 12 bases lay in between. The CDR3 sequence is 13 residues long. The sample in question was PBMCs from blood, obtained about 40 days after vaccination. The sequence derives from a man in his fifties or sixties who received an inactivated influenza vaccine. This chain connects TRBV12-3 or TRBV12-4 to TRBJ1-2; D call uncertain. The CDR3 DNA reads TGTGCCAGCAGTTTAGGCGGCAGTCAAAGCTACACCTTC. Protein product: CASSLGGSQSYTF.